The clone carrying this TCR beta chain was counted only a few times. Its antigen is as yet unknown. Quantitative 5'-RACE with molecular barcodes generated TCR beta libraries. In TCRdb, the 5' RACE reads were re-called with MiXCR into one record per CDR3 protein. The table records under 150,000 distinct CDR3 sequences, roughly 11% of them present only once. This sample was taken from a study of CD8 T cells in ankylosing spondylitis. General study findings and limits: Disease-linked clones reportedly concentrated significantly in matched ankylosing spondylitis synovial fluid. Clones linked with disease were CD8+ and fairly uncommon in the peripheral blood.

CDR1 is MDHEN and CDR2 is SYDVKM in the germline V gene. V was shortened by 6 bases and J by 3 bases, with 8 bases between the two germline ends. The CDR3 is made up of 12 amino acids. Sequencing was done on a sample of blood, either unsorted or a sorted T cell fraction (not recorded which). This rearrangement joins TRBV28 to TRBJ2-5, with unresolved D. This TCR came from a female donor with ankylosing spondylitis or in good health (not recorded which). CDR3 bases: TGTGCCAGCAGGGCAGGTAAAGAGACCCAGTACTTC. Protein product: CASRAGKETQYF. Variable domain in full (rest from reference TRBV28 and TRBJ2-5): DVKVTQSSRYLVKRTGEKVFLECVQDMDHENMFWYRQDPGLGLRLIYFSYDVKMKEKGDIPEGYSVSREKKERFSLILESASTNQTSMYLCASRAGKETQYFGPGTRLLVL.